The 9 T cell receptor beta chains below were found in one sample sequenced in a study of cytomegalovirus exposure and HLA in healthy donors (dated by TCRdb to about 2017). The library was obtained by the immunoSEQ multiplex PCR assay. This is the immuneACCESS table as TCRdb keeps it, with only in-frame sequences that have V and J called. A part of the clones is gone; compared with another copy, unresolved V genes explain less than half, and the rest is unexplained. Here the sample has under 100,000 clones; 96% occur a single time. In total, the top ten clones hold approximately 1.3% of the sample. The sequenced sample consisted of PBMCs. All receptors derive from a woman aged 18-29 years in good health and CMV-seronegative.

The genes are TRBV11-3 and TRBJ1-4; D might be TRBD1 (5 bases). The CDR3 runs to 14 residues. Deletions cut 5 bases from V and 2 bases from J, with 9 bases between. CDR1 and CDR2 (germline): SGHNT, YENEEA. CDR3 nucleotides: TGTGCCAGCAGCCGGGGGGGGACTAATGAAAAACTGTTTTTT. Its translation: CASSRGGTNEKLFF.

The chain combines TRBV7-8 with TRBJ2-3, with 8 nucleotides matching TRBD2. Germline V gene data show CDR1 as SGHVS and CDR2 as FQNEAQ. This CDR3 is built from 16 residues. V shed 5 bases, J shed 2 bases, and the junction held 9 bases outside the gene matches. The DNA of the CDR3 is TGTGCCAGCAGCCAATTTAGCGGGACCCCCACAGATACGCAGTATTTT. Encoded protein: CASSQFSGTPTDTQYF.

This rearrangement joins TRBV5-1 to TRBJ2-7; TRBD2 is a possible D gene (5 bases). V was cut by 0 bases and J by 0 bases, with 10 bases left in between. Germline V CDR1 and CDR2: SGHRS, YFSETQ. The CDR3 extends over 15 amino acids. The CDR3 nucleotides read TGCGCCAGCAGCTTGGCCGGGGAGAGCTCCTACGAGCAGTACTTC. Translated, it gives CASSLAGESSYEQYF.

The J gene is TRBJ2-1, the V gene TRBV2, with a tentative D call TRBD2 (5 bases). V was pared by 6 bases and J by 9 bases, with 18 bases between. Germline V CDR1 and CDR2: SNHLY, FYNNEI. The CDR3 runs to 14 residues. This CDR3 is CASRGLRDRGEQFF. In nucleotides, the CDR3 is TGTGCCAGCAGAGGGCTCCGGGATCGGGGTGAGCAGTTCTTC.

The J gene is TRBJ2-7, the V gene TRBV27; 9 positions match TRBD2. Germline-derived CDR1 and CDR2 are MNHEY and SMNVEV (reference sequence). The CDR3 is 15 residues long. J was trimmed by 1 base and V by 7 bases; bases with no gene match: 8. As DNA, the CDR3 is TGTGCCAGCACTTCGGGGCTAGCGGGGTCCTACGAGCAGTACTTC. This translates into CASTSGLAGSYEQYF.

The chain is built from TRBV18 and TRBJ1-3; tentatively, D is TRBD1 (5 bases). The CDR3 runs 14 residues. Trimming removed 3 bases at V and 4 bases at J, with 10 bases between. Germline CDR1 KGHSH, CDR2 LQKENI. CDR3 loop: CASSPSGNGNTIYF. The CDR3 DNA sequence: TGTGCCAGCTCACCCTCAGGGAACGGAAACACCATATATTTT.

The V call is TRBV5-6, the J call TRBJ2-1, with 7 bases lining up with TRBD2. J gave up 0 bases and V 4 bases, and 7 bases lay outside the gene matches. The CDR3 runs to 16 residues. Germline-derived CDR1 and CDR2 are SGHDT and YYEEEE. The CDR3 coding sequence is TGTGCCAGCAGCCGTGACGGGGGGAGCTCCTACAATGAGCAGTTCTTC. This sequence encodes CASSRDGGSSYNEQFF.

The chain couples TRBV7-9 to TRBJ1-2; 7 bases fit TRBD1. The CDR3 consists of 14 residues. J lost 1 base, V lost 3 bases, and 2 bases had no gene match. The germline V gene has CDR1 SEHNR and CDR2 FQNEAQ (reference sequence). The CDR3 bases are TGTGCCAGCAGCTTTACAGGGGATAACTATGGCTACACCTTC. The encoded protein is CASSFTGDNYGYTF.

The CDR3 bases are TGTGCCAGCAGCTGGAATCAGGTGTTGTCCCGGGGTGAGCAGTTCTTC. This encodes CASSWNQVLSRGEQFF. The chain carries TRBV5-5 and TRBJ2-1; the D gene is possibly TRBD2 (5 bases). CDR3 length equals 16 residues. V gave up 3 bases and J gave up 9 bases, with 22 bases separating them. Per the germline V gene, CDR1 is SGHKS and CDR2 is YYEKEE (reference sequence).